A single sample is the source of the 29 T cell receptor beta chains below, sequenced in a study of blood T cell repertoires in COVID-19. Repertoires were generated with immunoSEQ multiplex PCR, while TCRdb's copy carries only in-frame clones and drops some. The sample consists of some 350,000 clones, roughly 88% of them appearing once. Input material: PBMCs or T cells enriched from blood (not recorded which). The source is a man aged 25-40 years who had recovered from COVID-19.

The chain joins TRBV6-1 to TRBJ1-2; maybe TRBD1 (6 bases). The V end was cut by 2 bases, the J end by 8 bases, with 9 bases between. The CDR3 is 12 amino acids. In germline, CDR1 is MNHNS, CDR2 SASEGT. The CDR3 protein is CASSEIGGGYTF. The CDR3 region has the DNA TGTGCCAGCAGTGAAATAGGGGGAGGCTACACCTTC.

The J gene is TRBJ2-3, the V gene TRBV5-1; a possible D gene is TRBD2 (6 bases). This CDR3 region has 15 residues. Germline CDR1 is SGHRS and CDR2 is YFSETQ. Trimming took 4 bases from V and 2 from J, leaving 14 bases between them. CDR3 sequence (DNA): TGCGCCAGCAGCCACATAGGAGGGTACACAGATACGCAGTATTTT. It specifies CASSHIGGYTDTQYF.

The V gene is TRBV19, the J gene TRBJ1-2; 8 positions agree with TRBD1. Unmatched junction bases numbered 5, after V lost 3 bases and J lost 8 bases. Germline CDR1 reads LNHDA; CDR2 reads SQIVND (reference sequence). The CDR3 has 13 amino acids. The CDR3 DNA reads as TGTGCCAGTAGTATTTCAGGGGGCTGGGGCTACACCTTC. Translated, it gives CASSISGGWGYTF.

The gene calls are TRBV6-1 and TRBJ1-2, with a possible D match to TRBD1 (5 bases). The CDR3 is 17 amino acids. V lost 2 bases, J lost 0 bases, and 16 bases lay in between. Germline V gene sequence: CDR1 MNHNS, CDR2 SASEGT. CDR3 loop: CASSEPLPGGANYGYTF. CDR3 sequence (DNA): TGTGCCAGCAGTGAACCTCTCCCGGGGGGGGCTAACTATGGCTACACCTTC.

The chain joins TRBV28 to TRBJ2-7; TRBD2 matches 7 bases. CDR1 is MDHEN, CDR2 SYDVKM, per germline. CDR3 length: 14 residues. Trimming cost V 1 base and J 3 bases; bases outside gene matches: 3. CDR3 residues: CASSLSGEGYEQYF. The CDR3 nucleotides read TGTGCCAGCAGTTTATCGGGGGAGGGCTACGAGCAGTACTTC.

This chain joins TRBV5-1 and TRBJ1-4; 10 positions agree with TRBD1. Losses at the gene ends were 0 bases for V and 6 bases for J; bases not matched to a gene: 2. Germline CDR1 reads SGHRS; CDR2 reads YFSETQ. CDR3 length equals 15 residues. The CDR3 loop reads CASSLAGTGDEKLFF. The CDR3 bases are TGCGCCAGCAGCTTGGCAGGGACAGGGGATGAAAAACTGTTTTTT.

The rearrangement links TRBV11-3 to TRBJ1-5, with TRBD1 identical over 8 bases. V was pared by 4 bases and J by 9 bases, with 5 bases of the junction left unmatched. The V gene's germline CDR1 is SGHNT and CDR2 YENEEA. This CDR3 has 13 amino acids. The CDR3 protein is CASSWTGRRPQHF. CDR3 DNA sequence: TGTGCCAGCAGCTGGACAGGGAGGCGGCCCCAGCATTTT.

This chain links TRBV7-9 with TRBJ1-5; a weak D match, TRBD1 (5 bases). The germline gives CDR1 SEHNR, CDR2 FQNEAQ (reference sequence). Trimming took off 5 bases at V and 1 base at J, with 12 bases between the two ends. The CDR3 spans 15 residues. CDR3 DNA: TGTGCCAGCAGCCAAGGACACCTAAGCAATCAGCCCCAGCATTTT. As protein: CASSQGHLSNQPQHF.

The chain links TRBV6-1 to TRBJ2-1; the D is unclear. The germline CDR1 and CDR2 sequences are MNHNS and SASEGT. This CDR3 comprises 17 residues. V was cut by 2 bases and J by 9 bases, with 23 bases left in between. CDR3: CASSESRYLALEVEQFF. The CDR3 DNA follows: TGTGCCAGCAGTGAATCCCGTTACTTAGCCCTCGAGGTTGAGCAGTTCTTC.

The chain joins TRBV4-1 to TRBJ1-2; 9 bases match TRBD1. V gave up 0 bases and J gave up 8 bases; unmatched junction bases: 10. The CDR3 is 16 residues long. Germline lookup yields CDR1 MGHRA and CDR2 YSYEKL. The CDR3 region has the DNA TGCGCCAGCAGCCAAGATGATAGAGGGACAGGGAACGGCTACACCTTC. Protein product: CASSQDDRGTGNGYTF.

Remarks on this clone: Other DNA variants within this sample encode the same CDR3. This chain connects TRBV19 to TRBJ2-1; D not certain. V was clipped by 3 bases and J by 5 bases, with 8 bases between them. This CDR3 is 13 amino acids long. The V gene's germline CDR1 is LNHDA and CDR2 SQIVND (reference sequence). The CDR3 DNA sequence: TGTGCCAGTAGTATCGGTCAAAACAATGAGCAGTTCTTC. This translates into CASSIGQNNEQFF.

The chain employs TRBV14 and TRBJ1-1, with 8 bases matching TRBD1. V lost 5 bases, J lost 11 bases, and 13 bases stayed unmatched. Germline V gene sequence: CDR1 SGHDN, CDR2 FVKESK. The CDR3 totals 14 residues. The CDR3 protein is CASSAGGATLGAFF. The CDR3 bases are TGTGCCAGCAGCGCAGGGGGCGCAACGCTTGGTGCTTTCTTT.

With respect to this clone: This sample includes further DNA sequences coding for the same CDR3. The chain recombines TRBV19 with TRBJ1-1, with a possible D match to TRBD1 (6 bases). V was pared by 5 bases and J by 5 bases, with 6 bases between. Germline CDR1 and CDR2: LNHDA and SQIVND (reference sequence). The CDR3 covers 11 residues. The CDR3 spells CASSQGTEAFF. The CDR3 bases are TGTGCCAGTAGTCAGGGGACTGAAGCTTTCTTT.

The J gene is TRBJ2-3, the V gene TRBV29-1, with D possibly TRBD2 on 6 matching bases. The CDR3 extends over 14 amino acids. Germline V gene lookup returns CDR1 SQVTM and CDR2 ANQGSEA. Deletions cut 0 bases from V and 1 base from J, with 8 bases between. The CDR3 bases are TGCAGCGTTGAAGAGGGGGAGGGCACAGATACGCAGTATTTT. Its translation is CSVEEGEGTDTQYF.

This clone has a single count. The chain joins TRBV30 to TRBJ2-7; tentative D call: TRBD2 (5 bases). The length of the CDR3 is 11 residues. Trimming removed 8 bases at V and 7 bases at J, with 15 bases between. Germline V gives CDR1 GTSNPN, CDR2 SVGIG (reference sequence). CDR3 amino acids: CAGFRGWEQYF. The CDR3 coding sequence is TGTGCCGGATTCCGGGGATGGGAGCAGTACTTC.

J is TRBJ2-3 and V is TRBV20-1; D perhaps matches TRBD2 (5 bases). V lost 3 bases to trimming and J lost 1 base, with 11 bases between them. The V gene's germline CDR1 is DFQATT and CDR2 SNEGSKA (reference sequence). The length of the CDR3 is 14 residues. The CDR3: CSASPGSGTDTQYF. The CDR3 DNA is TGCAGTGCTAGTCCGGGTAGCGGCACAGATACGCAGTATTTT.

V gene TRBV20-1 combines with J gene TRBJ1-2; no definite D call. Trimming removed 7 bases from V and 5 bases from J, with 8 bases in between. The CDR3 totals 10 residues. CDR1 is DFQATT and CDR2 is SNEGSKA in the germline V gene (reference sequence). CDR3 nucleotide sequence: TGCAGTGTTTTCTTTTATGGCTACACCTTC. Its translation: CSVFFYGYTF.

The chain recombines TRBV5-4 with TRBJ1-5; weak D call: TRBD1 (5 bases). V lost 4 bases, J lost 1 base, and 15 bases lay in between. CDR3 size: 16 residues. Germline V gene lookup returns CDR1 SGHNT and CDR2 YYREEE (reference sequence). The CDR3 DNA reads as TGTGCCAGCAGCAAGGACCCGACAGACAGCAATCAGCCCCAGCATTTT. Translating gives CASSKDPTDSNQPQHF.

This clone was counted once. The CDR3 spells CASSESTSRSTDTQYF. The CDR3 coding sequence is TGTGCCAGCAGTGAAAGTACGTCGAGAAGCACAGATACGCAGTATTTT. V is TRBV2 and J is TRBJ2-3; D is unclear. The ends were cut back, 2 bases at V and 0 bases at J, with 12 bases in the middle. From germline, CDR1 is SNHLY and CDR2 FYNNEI. The length of the CDR3 is 16 residues.

CDR3 region: CASSPNRATNEKLFF. The DNA for the CDR3 is TGTGCCAGCAGTCCTAACAGAGCAACTAATGAAAAACTGTTTTTT. The J gene is TRBJ1-4, the V gene TRBV27; D gene unclear. The CDR3 runs to 15 residues. Germline V gene sequence: CDR1 MNHEY, CDR2 SMNVEV (reference sequence). The V end lost 5 bases, the J end lost 0 bases, and 10 bases lay between the germline ends.

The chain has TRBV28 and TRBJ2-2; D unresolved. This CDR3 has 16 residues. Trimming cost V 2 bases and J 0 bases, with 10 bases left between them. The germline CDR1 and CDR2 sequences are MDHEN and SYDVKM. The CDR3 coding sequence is TGTGCCAGCAGTTTAGGGCCACCCGCGAACACCGGGGAGCTGTTTTTT. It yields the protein CASSLGPPANTGELFF.

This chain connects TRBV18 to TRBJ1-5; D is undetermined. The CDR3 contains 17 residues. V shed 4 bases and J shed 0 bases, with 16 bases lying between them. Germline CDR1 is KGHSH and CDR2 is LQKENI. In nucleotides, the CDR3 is TGTGCCAGCTCACGAAGAGCGTCCGGATTTAGCAATCAGCCCCAGCATTTT. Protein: CASSRRASGFSNQPQHF.

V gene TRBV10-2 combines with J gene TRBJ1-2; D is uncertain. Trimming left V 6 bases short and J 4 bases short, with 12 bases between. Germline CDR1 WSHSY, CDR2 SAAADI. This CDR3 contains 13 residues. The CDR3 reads CASSLDGIYGYTF. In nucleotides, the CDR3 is TGCGCCAGCAGCCTCGACGGGATCTATGGCTACACCTTC.

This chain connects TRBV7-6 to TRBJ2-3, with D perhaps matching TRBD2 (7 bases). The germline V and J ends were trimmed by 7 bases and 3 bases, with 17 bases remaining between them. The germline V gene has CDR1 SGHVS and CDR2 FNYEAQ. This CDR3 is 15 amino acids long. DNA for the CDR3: TGTGCCAGCACTCCTGCGGGGGCGACGACAGATACGCAGTATTTT. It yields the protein CASTPAGATTDTQYF.

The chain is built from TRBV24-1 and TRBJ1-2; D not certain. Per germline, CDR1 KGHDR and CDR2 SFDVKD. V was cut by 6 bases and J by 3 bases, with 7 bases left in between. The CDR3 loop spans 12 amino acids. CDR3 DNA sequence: TGTGCCACCAGTCGAGGTGACTATGGCTACACCTTC. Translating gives CATSRGDYGYTF.

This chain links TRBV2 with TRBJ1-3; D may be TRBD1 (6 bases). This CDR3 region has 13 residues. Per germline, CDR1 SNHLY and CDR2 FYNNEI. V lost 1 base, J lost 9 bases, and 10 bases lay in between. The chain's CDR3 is CASSEVQGGTIYF. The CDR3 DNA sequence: TGTGCCAGCAGTGAAGTACAGGGTGGCACCATATATTTT.

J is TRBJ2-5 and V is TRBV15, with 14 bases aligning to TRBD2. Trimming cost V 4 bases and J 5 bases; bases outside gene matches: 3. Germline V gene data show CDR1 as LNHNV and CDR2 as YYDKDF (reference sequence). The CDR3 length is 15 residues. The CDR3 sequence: CATSMTSGGAETQYF. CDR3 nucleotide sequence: TGTGCCACCAGCATGACTAGCGGGGGGGCGGAGACCCAGTACTTC.

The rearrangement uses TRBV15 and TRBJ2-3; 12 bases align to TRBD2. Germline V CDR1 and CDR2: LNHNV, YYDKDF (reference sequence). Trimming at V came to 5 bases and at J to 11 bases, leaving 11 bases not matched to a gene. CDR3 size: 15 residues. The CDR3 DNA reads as TGTGCCACCAGCCCCCGACTAGCGGGGGCCCAACAGCAGTATTTT. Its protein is CATSPRLAGAQQQYF.

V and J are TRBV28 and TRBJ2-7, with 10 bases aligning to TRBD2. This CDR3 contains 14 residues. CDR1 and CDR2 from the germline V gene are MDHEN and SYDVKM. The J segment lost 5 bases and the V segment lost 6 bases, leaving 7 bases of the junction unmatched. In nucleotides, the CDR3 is TGTGCCAGCAGACCTAGCGGGGGCTATCACGAGCAGTACTTC. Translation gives CASRPSGGYHEQYF.